This TCR beta chain was captured by sequencing in a study of T cell clonality in common variable immunodeficiency. General study results and limits: CVID subjects showed higher TCRbeta clonality than healthy controls.

Repertoires were generated with immunoSEQ multiplex PCR, while TCRdb's copy carries only in-frame clones and drops some. There are about 44,000 clones in the sample, none observed a single time. In this sample, this clone turned up many times. Its antigen is unidentified. The CDR3 extends 3 residues past the end of the read, so its final part is completed from the germline J gene. CDR3 length: 16 amino acids. Germline V gene sequence: CDR1 MNHEY, CDR2 SVGEGT. V lost 0 bases to trimming and J lost 7 bases; unmatched junction nucleotides: 5. Sample: peripheral blood mononuclear cells. The sequence was obtained from a person aged 18 to 70 in good health. The chain couples TRBV6-2 or TRBV6-3 to TRBJ2-2, with 10 bases matching TRBD2. The sequenced part of the CDR3 DNA is TGTGCCAGCAGTTACTCGGAACTAGCGGGAATCGGGGAG. It specifies CASSYSELAGIGE. The CDR3 in its entirety is CASSYSELAGIGELFF.